The next 30 T cell receptor beta chains were all read from a single sample in a study of shared clonotypes between healthy human individuals. Generated by immunoSEQ multiplex PCR, the TCRdb table keeps only in-frame clones and is missing some. Here the sample spans about 2.4 million clones, more than 85% being singletons. Sequencing used naive CD4+ T cells from PBMCs. Sample subset: CD45RA+ positively selected. The receptor set was obtained from a man aged 18 to 30 in good health. Some clones in this sample may be carry-over from other donors' samples.

V usage is TRBV7-8 and J usage is TRBJ2-7; D may be TRBD1 (5 bases). The CDR3 has 14 amino acids. The V end was cut by 1 base, the J end by 3 bases, with 10 bases between. Germline V gives CDR1 SGHVS, CDR2 FQNEAQ. The CDR3 loop is CASSLGRASYEQYF. The CDR3 nucleotides read TGTGCCAGCAGCTTAGGCAGGGCGAGCTACGAGCAGTACTTC.

The chain carries TRBV7-9 and TRBJ1-4, with TRBD1 matching over 9 bases. The CDR3 extends over 14 amino acids. Germline V gene lookup returns CDR1 SEHNR and CDR2 FQNEAQ (reference sequence). Trimming cost V 5 bases and J 8 bases; bases outside gene matches: 6. The CDR3 sequence: CASSHRGRREKLFF. CDR3 in DNA: TGTGCCAGCAGCCACAGGGGGCGACGGGAAAAACTGTTTTTT.

This chain joins TRBV11-2 and TRBJ1-2; D is uncertain. The CDR3 runs 14 residues. Trimming removed 0 bases from V and 0 bases from J, with 5 bases in between. Per the germline V gene, CDR1 is SGHAT and CDR2 is FQNNGV. CDR3 amino acids: CASSLDLSNYGYTF. DNA for the CDR3: TGTGCCAGCAGCTTAGATCTGTCTAACTATGGCTACACCTTC.

The genes are TRBV5-1 and TRBJ2-5; 12 nucleotides line up with TRBD2. CDR3 length: 16 residues. V dropped 1 base and J dropped 5; count of bases not matched to a gene: 6. Per germline, CDR1 SGHRS and CDR2 YFSETQ. The chain's CDR3 is CASSLNSLAGGETQYF. In DNA, the CDR3 is TGCGCCAGCAGCTTGAATAGTCTAGCGGGAGGGGAGACCCAGTACTTC. Filled out from reference TRBV5-1 and TRBJ2-5, the complete variable domain reads KAGVTQTPRYLIKTRGQQVTLSCSPISGHRSVSWYQQTPGQGLQFLFEYFSETQRNKGNFPGRFSGRQFSNSRSEMNVSTLELGDSALYLCASSLNSLAGGETQYFGPGTRLLVL.

This clone was counted once. The rearrangement links TRBV28 to TRBJ1-5; 10 bases agree with TRBD1. V dropped 8 bases and J dropped 2; count of bases not matched to a gene: 6. The CDR3 runs 15 residues. Germline V gene lookup returns CDR1 MDHEN and CDR2 SYDVKM. The CDR3: CASGVGTGGNQPQHF. For the CDR3, the DNA is TGTGCCAGCGGAGTGGGGACAGGGGGCAATCAGCCCCAGCATTTT. The complete variable domain, with remaining parts taken from reference TRBV28 and TRBJ1-5, reads DVKVTQSSRYLVKRTGEKVFLECVQDMDHENMFWYRQDPGLGLRLIYFSYDVKMKEKGDIPEGYSVSREKKERFSLILESASTNQTSMYLCASGVGTGGNQPQHFGDGTRLSIL.

J is TRBJ1-1 and V is TRBV7-3, with D possibly matching TRBD1 (6 bases). CDR3 size: 16 residues. Trimming removed 5 bases from V and 0 bases from J, with 16 bases in between. Germline V gene sequence: CDR1 SGHTA, CDR2 FQGTGA. The CDR3 loop is CASSAQPQGLNTEAFF. The CDR3 region has the DNA TGTGCCAGCAGCGCCCAACCACAGGGCCTGAACACTGAAGCTTTCTTT.

The chain employs TRBV11-2 and TRBJ2-7, with 9 bases identical to TRBD1. Looked up from germline, CDR1 is SGHAT and CDR2 is FQNNGV. With 1 base clipped from V and 7 bases from J, the junction kept 8 bases outside the gene matches. The CDR3 is 15 residues long. Here the CDR3 DNA reads TGTGCCAGCAGCTTAGGAACAGGGGGCGCGGGGGAGCAGTACTTC. Its protein product is CASSLGTGGAGEQYF.

The V gene is TRBV19, the J gene TRBJ1-1; D is unclear. This CDR3 contains 14 residues. Germline lookup yields CDR1 LNHDA and CDR2 SQIVND (reference sequence). The V gene lost 5 bases and the J gene lost 0 bases, with 10 bases spanning the gap. The CDR3 DNA reads TGTGCCAGTAGTCCGCATACAGTGAACACTGAAGCTTTCTTT. Amino acids: CASSPHTVNTEAFF.

CDR3 sequence (DNA): TGTGCCAGCAGTTTAATGGTACAGCCGAACACTGAAGCTTTCTTT. Protein sequence: CASSLMVQPNTEAFF. The chain couples TRBV28 to TRBJ1-1; no clear D. Germline CDR1 is MDHEN and CDR2 is SYDVKM. The CDR3 loop spans 15 amino acids. Trimming removed 2 bases at V and 1 base at J, with 11 bases between.

The genes are TRBV9 and TRBJ1-4; TRBD1 matches at 9 bases. The CDR3 totals 15 residues. V lost 3 bases to trimming and J lost 3 bases; unmatched junction nucleotides: 3. CDR1 and CDR2 from the germline V gene are SGDLS and YYNGEE. The CDR3, as DNA: TGTGCCAGCAGCGCACAGGGGGCGGCTAATGAAAAACTGTTTTTT. Translating it yields CASSAQGAANEKLFF.

The chain couples TRBV5-1 to TRBJ1-1; weak D call: TRBD1 (6 bases). Germline V CDR1 and CDR2: SGHRS, YFSETQ. Between the trimmed V and J ends, which lost 0 bases and 7 bases, there was a span of 13 bases. The CDR3 sequence is 14 residues long. The CDR3 DNA follows: TGCGCCAGCAGCTTGGAGCAGGGGTGGAATGAAGCTTTCTTT. It codes for CASSLEQGWNEAFF.

V gene TRBV11-3 combines with J gene TRBJ2-4; 11 bases are shared with TRBD2. The V segment lost 5 bases and the J segment 3 bases; nucleotides outside the gene matches: 9. Germline assignment: CDR1 SGHNT and CDR2 YENEEA. CDR3 length equals 17 residues. CDR3 protein: CASSLTSGALGKNIQYF. In DNA form, the CDR3 reads TGTGCCAGCAGCCTGACTAGCGGGGCGTTGGGCAAAAACATTCAGTACTTC.

This chain links TRBV6-1 with TRBJ2-7; 7 bases fit TRBD2. V lost 2 bases to trimming and J lost 2 bases; unmatched junction nucleotides: 6. The germline V gene has CDR1 MNHNS and CDR2 SASEGT. This CDR3 is 15 amino acids long. The CDR3 loop reads CASSERAGRAYEQYF. The CDR3 DNA reads TGTGCCAGCAGTGAACGAGCGGGGCGGGCCTACGAGCAGTACTTC.

Concerning this clone itself: The sample has other DNA sequences that encode this CDR3 too. CDR3 coding DNA: TGTGCCAGCAGTGGACAGGGAGGAGAGACCCAGTACTTC. Its translation is CASSGQGGETQYF. The chain joins TRBV2 to TRBJ2-5, with a tentative D call TRBD1 (7 bases). This CDR3 comprises 13 residues. V dropped 4 bases and J dropped 4 bases, with 10 bases sitting between them. CDR1 and CDR2 (germline): SNHLY, FYNNEI.

The chain uses TRBV28 and TRBJ2-5; 7 bases are shared with TRBD1. The J call is in doubt because the DNA end fits TRBJ2-7 better. CDR3 length: 13 amino acids. Germline CDR1 is MDHEN and CDR2 is SYDVKM. CDR3: CATNPGQNYEQYF. CDR3 bases: TGTGCCACCAACCCGGGACAGAACTACGAGCAGTACTTC.

The rearrangement links TRBV7-9 to TRBJ1-1; D not certain. CDR1 is SEHNR, CDR2 FQNEAQ, per germline (reference sequence). The CDR3 covers 12 residues. V was trimmed by 5 bases and J by 11 bases, leaving 15 bases between them. The CDR3 sequence: CASSPALARAFF. CDR3 nucleotide sequence: TGTGCCAGCAGCCCGGCGTTGGCGAGGGCTTTCTTT.

The V call is TRBV30, the J call TRBJ1-2, with D tentatively TRBD1 (6 bases). Germline loops: CDR1 GTSNPN, CDR2 SVGIG (reference sequence). The CDR3 extends over 13 amino acids. Between the trimmed V and J ends, which lost 2 bases and 8 bases, there was a span of 15 bases. CDR3 sequence: CAWSHRVTGGYTF. CDR3 DNA: TGTGCCTGGAGTCACAGGGTCACAGGAGGCTACACCTTC.

Turning to this clone: Within the sample, other DNA sequences also encode this same CDR3. This CDR3 reads CASSDRAGQPQHF. CDR3 DNA sequence: TGTGCCAGCAGCGACAGGGCGGGCCAGCCCCAGCATTTT. The chain combines TRBV2 with TRBJ1-5; 7 nucleotides align to TRBD1. Per the germline V gene, CDR1 is SNHLY and CDR2 is FYNNEI. The V segment lost 6 bases and the J segment 7 bases; nucleotides outside the gene matches: 6. The CDR3 spans 13 residues.

The chain has TRBV28 and TRBJ2-1; D possibly corresponds to TRBD2 (7 bases). Per the germline V gene, CDR1 is MDHEN and CDR2 is SYDVKM. The CDR3 has 16 residues. The ends were cut back, 5 bases at V and 12 bases at J, with 26 bases in the middle. The CDR3 spells CASSLGASGEGGVQFF. DNA of the CDR3: TGTGCCAGCAGTCTCGGAGCTAGCGGTGAGGGGGGTGTGCAGTTCTTC.

The chain recombines TRBV7-9 with TRBJ2-7; the D is unclear. V was cut by 5 bases and J by 2 bases, with 13 bases left in between. CDR1 SEHNR and CDR2 FQNEAQ come from the germline V gene (reference sequence). This CDR3 spans 14 amino acids. Written as DNA, the CDR3 is TGTGCCAGCAGCCCCAGGACGGACCCCTACGAGCAGTACTTC. It specifies CASSPRTDPYEQYF.

To note about this clone: The sample carries other DNA sequences with the same CDR3. The chain uses TRBV7-2 and TRBJ2-3; TRBD2 matches 9 bases. From germline, CDR1 is SGHTA and CDR2 FQGNSA. Trimming at V came to 4 bases and at J to 4 bases, leaving 6 bases not matched to a gene. The CDR3 loop spans 15 amino acids. The chain's CDR3 is CASSSLAGVADTQYF. CDR3 nucleotides: TGTGCCAGCAGCTCCTTAGCGGGAGTCGCAGATACGCAGTATTTT.

The rearrangement joins TRBV19 to TRBJ2-3; D remains unclear. Germline CDR1 LNHDA, CDR2 SQIVND (reference sequence). There are 12 residues in the CDR3. Trimming removed 3 bases from V and 14 bases from J, with 15 bases in between. CDR3 sequence: CASSIEYPLMYF. In nucleotides, the CDR3 is TGTGCCAGTAGTATCGAATACCCATTGATGTATTTT. The complete variable domain, with remaining parts taken from reference TRBV19 and TRBJ2-3, reads DGGITQSPKYLFRKEGQNVTLSCEQNLNHDAMYWYRQDPGQGLRLIYYSQIVNDFQKGDIAEGYSVSREKKESFPLTVTSAQKNPTAFYLCASSIEYPLMYFGPGTRLTVL.

The J gene is TRBJ2-7, the V gene TRBV28, with 7 bases identical to TRBD1. V gave up 6 bases and J gave up 5 bases; unmatched junction bases: 7. This CDR3 is 13 amino acids long. CDR1 and CDR2 (germline): MDHEN, SYDVKM. The CDR3 DNA follows: TGTGCCAGCAGGCCCCCCCAGGGGGACGAGCAGTACTTC. Residues: CASRPPQGDEQYF.

This clone appeared once. The chain has TRBV27 and TRBJ2-3; D not certain. The CDR3 is made up of 12 amino acids. V lost 0 bases, J lost 4 bases, and 2 bases lay in between. The germline CDR1 and CDR2 sequences are MNHEY and SMNVEV (reference sequence). As DNA, the CDR3 is TGTGCCAGCAGTTTATCGTCAGATACGCAGTATTTT. Protein: CASSLSSDTQYF.

The chain couples TRBV4-2 to TRBJ2-1, with TRBD1 identical over 7 bases. Germline V CDR1 and CDR2: LGHNA, YNFKEQ. The CDR3 runs 14 residues. CDR3 loop: CAAAGRGQRGEQFF. The CDR3 DNA reads TGTGCGGCCGCGGGTAGGGGGCAGCGAGGCGAGCAGTTCTTC.

The chain joins TRBV6-6 to TRBJ2-1; TRBD2 agrees at 9 bases. There are 16 residues in the CDR3. After removal of 5 bases from V and 7 bases from J, the junction contained 12 bases not matched to a gene. Germline lookup yields CDR1 MNHNY and CDR2 SVGAGI (reference sequence). The CDR3 is CASSTKAGGTGNEQFF. In nucleotides, the CDR3 is TGTGCCAGCAGTACCAAAGCGGGAGGAACCGGGAATGAGCAGTTCTTC.

The V call is TRBV19, the J call TRBJ1-2; D perhaps matches TRBD1 (5 bases). Germline V lookup: CDR1 LNHDA, CDR2 SQIVND (reference sequence). The CDR3 runs to 15 residues. V was clipped by 1 base and J by 2 bases, with 11 bases between them. The CDR3 nucleotides are TGTGCCAGTAGTATAGGTCAGGGACGGAACTATGGCTACACCTTC. Translation: CASSIGQGRNYGYTF.

The gene calls are TRBV28 and TRBJ2-3; D is unclear. Germline assignment: CDR1 MDHEN and CDR2 SYDVKM. The CDR3 contains 11 residues. V lost 7 bases and J 6 bases, leaving 8 bases between the germline ends. The CDR3, as DNA: TGTGCCAGCATCGGCGTGGATACGCAGTATTTT. This codes for CASIGVDTQYF.

This chain joins TRBV18 and TRBJ1-5; D is uncertain. Germline values: CDR1 KGHSH, CDR2 LQKENI. This CDR3 has 12 amino acids. V was clipped by 6 bases and J by 4 bases, with 7 bases between them. The CDR3 DNA is TGTGCCAGCTCCCCAGAGAATCAGCCCCAGCATTTT. It encodes CASSPENQPQHF.

This rearrangement joins TRBV9 to TRBJ2-1; 13 positions agree with TRBD2. The germline V gene encodes CDR1 SGDLS and CDR2 YYNGEE. CDR3 size: 19 residues. With V trimmed by 2 bases and J by 4 bases, 12 bases remained unmatched. CDR3 bases: TGTGCCAGCAGCGTTCAGGGACTAGCGGGAATGGGGAGATACAATGAGCAGTTCTTC. Amino acid sequence: CASSVQGLAGMGRYNEQFF.